This paragraph reports one T cell receptor (beta chain). The germline V gene has CDR1 SGHVS and CDR2 FNYEAQ. The CDR3 covers 15 residues. With 2 bases clipped from V and 9 bases from J, the junction kept 9 bases outside the gene matches. The data belong to a study of T and B cells in COVID-19 patients. BIOMED2 TRB-A/B primer pools were used in multiplex TRB PCR. TCRdb processed the multiplex PCR reads anew with MiXCR; each CDR3 protein has one entry. The data hold roughly 4,800 distinct CDR3 sequences, with about 22% observed a single time. Blood genomic DNA input for TRB amplification was about 240-550 ng.

This chain uses TRBV7-6 with TRBJ1-3, with 8 bases that match TRBD1. This sequence was found in a human donor with active COVID-19. Sequenced material: blood. The CDR3 is CASSLRAGGSPTIYF. The CDR3 nucleotides read TGTGCCAGCAGCTTAAGGGCAGGGGGCTCTCCCACCATATATTTT.